This T cell receptor beta chain was captured in a study of lymphopenia after photon versus proton radiotherapy (dated by TCRdb to about 2019). Study-level background: The immunological effects of photon versus proton radiation therapy were compared in patients with gastrointestinal tumors who developed high-grade lymphopenia. The cohort comprised about 19 patients with gastrointestinal tumors who received either photon or proton therapy and then developed lymphopenia. The goal of the study was to characterize the differences between the two radiation modalities in how they affect the immune system.

This clone was seen a single time. The antigen it binds to is not known. No much larger clone is present one base from it, and per-base qualities are unavailable. Inclusive of the bounding cysteine and phenylalanine, the CDR3 is 16 residues long. This entry keeps only the CDR3 DNA: 48 bases, framed from base 1. V has 4 bases trimmed and J has 2 bases trimmed; junction bases matching no gene number 9. The germline V gene provides CDR1 MNHEY and CDR2 SVGAGI. Libraries came from the immunoSEQ multiplex PCR assay. T cell repertoires were profiled by deep sequencing of rearranged TCR beta loci, alongside multiparametric flow cytometry. TCRdb retrieved this table from immuneACCESS and kept in-frame rearrangements only. Not all clones are present; in checked studies, unresolved V genes account for under half, and no reason is known for the remainder. Present in this sample are approximately 150,000 clones, more than 85% of which were seen just once. Together, the top ten hold about 4.3% of the sample.

The paper's findings and limits, for the study overall: Across the cohort, an inverse correlation was found between a larger post-nadir drop in TCR diversity and overall survival time among patients who died. After the lymphocyte count nadir, photon-treated repertoires showed oligoclonal expansion, especially of CD8+ Temra cells, which drove the drop in diversity. The authors looked at the survival association only in patients who died, and they framed better survival with proton therapy as a possibility rather than a demonstrated result. Proton-treated patients stayed relatively stable during treatment, while photon-treated patients lost naive T cells and TCR diversity and gained effector/memory populations.

The sample consisted of peripheral blood, taken from a patient treated with photon-based radiotherapy. The TCR originated in a man in his fifties or sixties with gastric cancer. This receptor chain uses TRBV6-5 and TRBJ2-3; 7 bases in the junction line up with TRBD2. The DNA sequence is as follows: TGTGCCAGCAGTTCCTTCAGCGGGACCCACACAGATACGCAGTATTTT. Translated, it reads CASSSFSGTHTDTQYF.